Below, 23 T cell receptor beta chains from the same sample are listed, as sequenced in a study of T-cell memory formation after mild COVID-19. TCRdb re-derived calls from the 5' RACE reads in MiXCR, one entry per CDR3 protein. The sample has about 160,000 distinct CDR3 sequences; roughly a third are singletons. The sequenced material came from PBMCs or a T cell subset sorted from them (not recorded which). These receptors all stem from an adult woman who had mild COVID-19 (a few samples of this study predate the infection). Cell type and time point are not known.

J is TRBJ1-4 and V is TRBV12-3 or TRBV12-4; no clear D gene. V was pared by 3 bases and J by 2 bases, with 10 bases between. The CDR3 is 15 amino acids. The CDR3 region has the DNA TGTGCCAGCAGTTTTATGGCCGCGACTAATGAAAAACTGTTTTTT. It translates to CASSFMAATNEKLFF.

Written as DNA, the CDR3 is TGTGCCTGGACGGCCAGTATCCACGAGCAGTACTTC. Protein sequence: CAWTASIHEQYF. This chain connects TRBV30 to TRBJ2-7; D not resolved. This CDR3 has 12 residues. Germline V lookup: CDR1 GTSNPN, CDR2 SVGIG (reference sequence). With 4 bases removed from V and 5 bases from J, the gap between germline ends came to 12 bases. The complete variable domain, with remaining parts taken from reference TRBV30 and TRBJ2-7, reads SQTIHQWPATLVQPVGSPLSLECTVEGTSNPNLYWYRQAAGRGLQLLFYSVGIGQISSEVPQNLSASRPQDRQFILSSKKLLLSDSGFYLCAWTASIHEQYFGPGTRLTVT.

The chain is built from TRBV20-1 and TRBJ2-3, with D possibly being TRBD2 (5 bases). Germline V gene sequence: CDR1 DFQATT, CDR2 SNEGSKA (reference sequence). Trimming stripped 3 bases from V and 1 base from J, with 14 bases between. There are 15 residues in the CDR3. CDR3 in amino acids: CSARSGSGRTDTQYF. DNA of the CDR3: TGCAGTGCTAGGTCGGGGAGCGGTCGCACAGATACGCAGTATTTT.

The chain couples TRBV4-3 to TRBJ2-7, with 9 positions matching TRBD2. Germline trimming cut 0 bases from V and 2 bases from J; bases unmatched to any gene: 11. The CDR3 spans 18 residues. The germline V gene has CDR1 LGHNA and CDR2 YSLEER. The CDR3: CASSQEGAAGLAPYEQYF. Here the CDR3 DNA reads TGCGCCAGCAGCCAAGAGGGGGCGGCGGGACTAGCACCCTACGAGCAGTACTTC.

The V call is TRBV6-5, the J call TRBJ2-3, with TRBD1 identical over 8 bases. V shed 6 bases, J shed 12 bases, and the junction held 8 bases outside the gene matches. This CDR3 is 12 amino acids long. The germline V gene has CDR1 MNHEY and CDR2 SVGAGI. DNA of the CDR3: TGTGCCAGCAGCTACCCGGGACAGGAACAGTATTTT. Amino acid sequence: CASSYPGQEQYF.

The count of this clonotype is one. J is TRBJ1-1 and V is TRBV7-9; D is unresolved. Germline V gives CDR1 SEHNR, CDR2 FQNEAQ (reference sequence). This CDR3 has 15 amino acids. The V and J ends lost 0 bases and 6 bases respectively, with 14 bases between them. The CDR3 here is CASSLALLEGAEAFF. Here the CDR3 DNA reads TGTGCCAGCAGCTTAGCTCTACTAGAAGGCGCTGAAGCTTTCTTT.

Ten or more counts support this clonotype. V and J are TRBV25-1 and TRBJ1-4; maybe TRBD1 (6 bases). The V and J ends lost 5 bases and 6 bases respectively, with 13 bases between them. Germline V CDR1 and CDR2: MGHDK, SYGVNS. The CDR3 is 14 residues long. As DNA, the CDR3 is TGTGCCAGCAGTAGAAGAGAGGGGGATGAAAAACTGTTTTTT. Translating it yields CASSRREGDEKLFF.

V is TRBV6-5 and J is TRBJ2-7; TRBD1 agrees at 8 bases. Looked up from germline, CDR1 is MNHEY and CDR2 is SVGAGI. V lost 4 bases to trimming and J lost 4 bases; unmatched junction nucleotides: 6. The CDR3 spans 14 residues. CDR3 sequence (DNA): TGTGCCAGCAGTTCTCTGACAGGGGCATACGAGCAGTACTTC. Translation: CASSSLTGAYEQYF.

This CDR3 is CASSQSGTDMNTEAFF. The CDR3 bases are TGTGCCAGCAGCCAAAGCGGGACAGATATGAACACTGAAGCTTTCTTT. The J gene is TRBJ1-1, the V gene TRBV4-2; TRBD1 agrees at 7 bases. Losses at the gene ends were 2 bases for V and 0 bases for J; bases not matched to a gene: 6. Germline V CDR1 and CDR2: LGHNA, YNFKEQ. This CDR3 spans 16 amino acids.

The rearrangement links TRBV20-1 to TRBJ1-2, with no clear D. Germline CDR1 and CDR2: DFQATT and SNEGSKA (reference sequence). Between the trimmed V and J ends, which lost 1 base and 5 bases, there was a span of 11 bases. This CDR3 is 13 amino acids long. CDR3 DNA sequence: TGCAGTGCTAGAGCTACTCACGGATATGGCTACACCTTC. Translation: CSARATHGYGYTF.

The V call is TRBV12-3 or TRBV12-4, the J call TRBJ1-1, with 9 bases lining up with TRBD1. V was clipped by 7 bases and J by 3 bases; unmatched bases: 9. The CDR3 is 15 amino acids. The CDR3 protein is CASTRPGQGYTEAFF. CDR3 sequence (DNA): TGTGCCAGCACCAGACCGGGACAGGGTTACACTGAAGCTTTCTTT.

In DNA, the CDR3 is TGCGCCAGCAGCGGCATCCGGGACAGGGACACCGGGGAGCTGTTTTTT. Translated, it gives CASSGIRDRDTGELFF. This chain uses TRBV5-1 with TRBJ2-2, with 9 bases identical to TRBD1. Germline CDR1 and CDR2: SGHRS and YFSETQ. The V segment lost 4 bases and the J segment 3 bases; nucleotides outside the gene matches: 7. This CDR3 spans 16 amino acids.

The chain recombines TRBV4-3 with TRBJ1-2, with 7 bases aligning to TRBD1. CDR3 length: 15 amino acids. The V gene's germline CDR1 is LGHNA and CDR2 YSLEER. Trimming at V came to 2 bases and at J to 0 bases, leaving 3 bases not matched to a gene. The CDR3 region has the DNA TGCGCCAGCAGCCAACCAGGACAGGCTAACTATGGCTACACCTTC. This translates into CASSQPGQANYGYTF.

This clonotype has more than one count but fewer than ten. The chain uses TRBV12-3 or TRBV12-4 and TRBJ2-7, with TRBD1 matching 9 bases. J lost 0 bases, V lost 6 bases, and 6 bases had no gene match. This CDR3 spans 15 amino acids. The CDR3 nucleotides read TGTGCCAGCAGGTATACAGGGGGCGCCTCCTACGAGCAGTACTTC. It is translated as CASRYTGGASYEQYF.

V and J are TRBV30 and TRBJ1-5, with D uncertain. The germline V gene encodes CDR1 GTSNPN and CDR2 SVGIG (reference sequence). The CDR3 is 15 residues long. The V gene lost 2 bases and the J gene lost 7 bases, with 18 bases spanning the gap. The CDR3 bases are TGTGCCTGGAGTAGGTTTGCACAGAGGGCCCAGCCCCAGCATTTT. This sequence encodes CAWSRFAQRAQPQHF.

This chain's CDR3 is CASSRRTGTDTQYF. The CDR3, as DNA: TGTGCCAGCAGCCGTCGGACCGGAACAGATACGCAGTATTTT. The chain combines TRBV6-1 with TRBJ2-3; no firm D call. V lost 6 bases and J 3 bases, leaving 13 bases between the germline ends. CDR3 length: 14 amino acids. Germline V gene data show CDR1 as MNHNS and CDR2 as SASEGT.

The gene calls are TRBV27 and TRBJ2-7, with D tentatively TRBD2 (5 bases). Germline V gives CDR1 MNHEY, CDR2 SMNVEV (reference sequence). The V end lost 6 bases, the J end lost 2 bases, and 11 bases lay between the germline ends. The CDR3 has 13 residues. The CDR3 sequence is CASRGVGTYEQYF. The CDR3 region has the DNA TGTGCCAGCAGGGGAGTTGGGACCTACGAGCAGTACTTC.

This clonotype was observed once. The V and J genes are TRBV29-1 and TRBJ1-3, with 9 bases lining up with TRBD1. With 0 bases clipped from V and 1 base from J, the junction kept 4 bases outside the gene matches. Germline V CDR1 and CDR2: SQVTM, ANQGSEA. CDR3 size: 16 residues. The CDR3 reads CSVEDTQGASGNTIYF. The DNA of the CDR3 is TGCAGCGTTGAAGATACACAGGGGGCTTCTGGAAACACCATATATTTT.

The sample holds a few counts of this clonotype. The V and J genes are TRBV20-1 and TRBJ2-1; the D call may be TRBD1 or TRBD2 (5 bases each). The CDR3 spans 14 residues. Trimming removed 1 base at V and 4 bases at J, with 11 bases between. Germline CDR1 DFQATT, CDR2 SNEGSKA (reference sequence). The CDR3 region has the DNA TGCAGTGCTAGAGGGGGACCCGGATACAATGAGCAGTTCTTC. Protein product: CSARGGPGYNEQFF.

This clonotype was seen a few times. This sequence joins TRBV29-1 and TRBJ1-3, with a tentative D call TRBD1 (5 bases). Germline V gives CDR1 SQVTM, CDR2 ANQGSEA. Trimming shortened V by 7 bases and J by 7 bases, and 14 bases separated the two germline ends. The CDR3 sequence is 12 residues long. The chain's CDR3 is CSALEGTNTIYF. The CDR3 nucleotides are TGCAGCGCCTTGGAGGGGACGAACACCATATATTTT.

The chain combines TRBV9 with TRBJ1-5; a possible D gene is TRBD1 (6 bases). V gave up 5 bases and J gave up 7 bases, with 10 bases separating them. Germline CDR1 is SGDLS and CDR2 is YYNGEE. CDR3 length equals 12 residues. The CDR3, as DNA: TGTGCCAGCAGTAACGGGGGCCAGCCCCAGCATTTT. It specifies CASSNGGQPQHF.

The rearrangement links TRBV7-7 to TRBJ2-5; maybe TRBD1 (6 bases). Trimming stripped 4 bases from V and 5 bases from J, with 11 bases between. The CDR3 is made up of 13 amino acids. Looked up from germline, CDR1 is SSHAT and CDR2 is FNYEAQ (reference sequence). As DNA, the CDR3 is TGTGCCAGCAGCTCGACAGGCTTGGAGACCCAGTACTTC. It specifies CASSSTGLETQYF.

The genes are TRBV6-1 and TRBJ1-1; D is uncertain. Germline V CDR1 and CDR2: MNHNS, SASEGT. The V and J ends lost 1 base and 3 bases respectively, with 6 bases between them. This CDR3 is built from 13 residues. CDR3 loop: CASSEERDTEAFF. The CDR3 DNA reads TGTGCCAGCAGTGAAGAGAGGGACACTGAAGCTTTCTTT.